This is a list of T cell receptor beta chains from one sample in a study of T cells in Graves' hyperthyroidism and ophthalmopathy. TCRdb reanalysed the multiplex PCR reads using MiXCR and keeps one entry per CDR3 protein. The sample consists of about 840,000 distinct CDR3 sequences, 38% of them appearing once. The specimen sequenced was blood. These receptors were collected from a man aged 18 to 29 with Graves' hyperthyroidism. CDR3s include the opening cysteine and the closing phenylalanine or tryptophan. Fields, in order: J gene, CDR3 length, clone size, D gene, V gene, CDR3 DNA, CDR3 protein. A D gene is named only where the DNA matches it firmly. Clone size is shown for a subset of rows, as once, few, many or a class of expanded clone.

J: TRBJ2-2
length: 14
size: many
D: -
V: TRBV5-1
DNA: TGCGCCAGCAGCTTGGCCCTCAACACCGGGGAGCTGTTTTTT
CDR3: CASSLALNTGELFF

J: TRBJ1-1
length: 11
size: -
D: TRBD1
V: TRBV29-1
DNA: TGCAGCGTTAGGACAGGGGGCGAAGCTTTCTTT
CDR3: CSVRTGGEAFF

J: TRBJ2-7
length: 13
size: many
D: -
V: TRBV15
DNA: TGTGCCACCAGCAGAGATTTAGGGTACGAGCAGTACTTC
CDR3: CATSRDLGYEQYF

J: TRBJ2-5
length: 15
size: few
D: -
V: TRBV7-3
DNA: TGTGCCAGCAGCTTAGATCCGGCTAGCGAGGAGACCCAGTACTTC
CDR3: CASSLDPASEETQYF

J: TRBJ1-4
length: 15
size: few
D: -
V: TRBV12-3/TRBV12-4
DNA: TGTGCCAGCAGTTACTTGGGGGATGCGGACGAAAAACTGTTTTTT
CDR3: CASSYLGDADEKLFF

J: TRBJ2-7
length: 13
size: -
D: TRBD1
V: TRBV29-1
DNA: TGCAGCACCCTGGGACAGGGGACCCACGAGCAGTACTTC
CDR3: CSTLGQGTHEQYF

J: TRBJ1-2
length: 13
size: many
D: TRBD1
V: TRBV4-2
DNA: TGTGCCAGCCGGGACAGTGCCTACTATGGCTACACCTTC
CDR3: CASRDSAYYGYTF

J: TRBJ2-7
length: 14
size: many
D: -
V: TRBV15
DNA: TGTGCCACCAGCACCCGCCCTACCGGGGACGAGCAGTACTTC
CDR3: CATSTRPTGDEQYF

J: TRBJ1-1
length: 14
size: many
D: TRBD1
V: TRBV10-3
DNA: TGTGCCATCAGTGAACAGGGGGTATCGTCTGAAGCTTTCTTT
CDR3: CAISEQGVSSEAFF

J: TRBJ1-1
length: 13
size: -
D: -
V: TRBV3-1
DNA: TGTGCCAGCAGCCCTTTCCAGGGGACGGAAGCTTTCTTT
CDR3: CASSPFQGTEAFF

J: TRBJ1-5
length: 13
size: -
D: -
V: TRBV7-8
DNA: TGTGCCAGCGACGATGGGAACGATCAGCCCCAGCATTTT
CDR3: CASDDGNDQPQHF

J: TRBJ2-7
length: 18
size: -
D: -
V: TRBV7-9
DNA: TGTGCCAGCAGCTTACGGGCTAGCGATCTGGACCCAACCTACGAGCAGTACTTC
CDR3: CASSLRASDLDPTYEQYF

J: TRBJ1-1
length: 14
size: -
D: -
V: TRBV5-6
DNA: TGTGCCAGCAGTCCAGGGGCTGGAACCACTGAAGCTTTCTTT
CDR3: CASSPGAGTTEAFF

J: TRBJ2-7
length: 13
size: few
D: TRBD1
V: TRBV20-1
DNA: TGCAGTGCGACCGGGACAGCGAACTACGAGCAGTACTTC
CDR3: CSATGTANYEQYF

J: TRBJ1-1
length: 13
size: -
D: -
V: TRBV9
DNA: TGTGCCAGCAGCGTCACGCCAAACACTGAAGCTTTCTTT
CDR3: CASSVTPNTEAFF

J: TRBJ2-2
length: 12
size: many
D: -
V: TRBV10-1
DNA: TGCGCCAGCAGTGATGCTACCGGGGAGCTGTTTTTT
CDR3: CASSDATGELFF

J: TRBJ1-2
length: 16
size: -
D: TRBD1
V: TRBV13
DNA: TGTGCCAGCAGCTTAGGGTTTCTGGGACAGAGCTATGGCTACACCTTC
CDR3: CASSLGFLGQSYGYTF

J: TRBJ2-5
length: 13
size: few
D: -
V: TRBV7-2
DNA: TGTGCCAGCAGCTTAGCGCGGCTGCCCCCCCAGTACTTC
CDR3: CASSLARLPPQYF